This entry features one T cell receptor (beta chain) sequence. Its antigen is unidentified. Extraction and reverse transcription of RNA yielded cDNA as the sequencing template. Assay: immunoSEQ multiplex PCR; the TCRdb copy retains only in-frame clones and omits some. The sample lists about 110,000 clones, around 54% occurring once. The CDR3 totals 15 residues. Losses at the gene ends were 6 bases for V and 8 bases for J; bases not matched to a gene: 6. The germline CDR1 and CDR2 sequences are SNHLY and FYNNEI. This sample was taken from a study of CD8+ T cells in alopecia areata. Overall study context: Those treated were given oral tofacitinib at 5 to 10 mg twice daily.

General observations from the study: Normal scalp showed lower clonality than lesional scalp, especially alopecia totalis/universalis. Many expanded lesional clones persisted in scalp and blood during tofacitinib.

Treatment denoted: oral pan-JAK inhibitor, 5-10 mg twice daily. The chain employs TRBV2 and TRBJ1-6; 11 bases agree with TRBD1. Sample: CD4+ T cells sorted from blood, taken at week 24, from a patient treated with tofacitinib. The sequence was collected from a human donor with alopecia areata. CDR3 bases: TGTGCCAGCAGCCCCGGACAGGGGGCTCATTCACCCCTCCACTTT. Translating it yields CASSPGQGAHSPLHF.